The next 30 T cell receptor beta chains were all read from a single sample in a study of cytomegalovirus exposure and HLA in healthy donors. Profiling relied on immunoSEQ multiplex PCR, and the TCRdb table lists in-frame clones only, not all of them. The sample includes over 150,000 clones, 86% of them seen just once. The sequenced sample was PBMCs. The origin of the receptors is a woman between 18 and 30 years old in good health and CMV-seronegative.

The CDR3 DNA sequence: TGTGCCTGGCGCGACTGGCAAGGCGAGCAGTACTTC. It is translated as CAWRDWQGEQYF. The V gene is TRBV30, the J gene TRBJ2-7; D gene ambiguous. Trimming pared 5 bases from V and 6 bases from J, leaving 14 bases between. This CDR3 is built from 12 residues. CDR1 is GTSNPN and CDR2 is SVGIG in the germline V gene (reference sequence). Complete variable domain (other parts from reference TRBV30 and TRBJ2-7): SQTIHQWPATLVQPVGSPLSLECTVEGTSNPNLYWYRQAAGRGLQLLFYSVGIGQISSEVPQNLSASRPQDRQFILSSKKLLLSDSGFYLCAWRDWQGEQYFGPGTRLTVT.

The gene calls are TRBV7-6 and TRBJ2-7, with D maybe TRBD2 (6 bases). Trimming left V 1 base short and J 3 bases short, with 16 bases between. Germline V gene lookup returns CDR1 SGHVS and CDR2 FNYEAQ. The CDR3 sequence is 16 residues long. CDR3 amino acids: CASSLDPSGVNYEQYF. CDR3 DNA: TGTGCCAGCAGCTTAGATCCCTCGGGAGTGAACTACGAGCAGTACTTC. Full variable domain (rest looked up from reference TRBV7-6 and TRBJ2-7): GAGVSQSPRYKVTKRGQDVALRCDPISGHVSLYWYRQALGQGPEFLTYFNYEAQQDKSGLPNDRFSAERPEGSISTLTIQRTEQRDSAMYRCASSLDPSGVNYEQYFGPGTRLTVT.

The chain recombines TRBV18 with TRBJ2-1, with TRBD1 matching over 8 bases. Trimming cost V 6 bases and J 15 bases; bases outside gene matches: 16. The V gene's germline CDR1 is KGHSH and CDR2 LQKENI. This CDR3 is 14 amino acids long. The CDR3 DNA follows: TGTGCCAGCTCCGGACAGGGAGAAGGCGGTTATCCGTTCTTC. Residues: CASSGQGEGGYPFF.

This rearrangement joins TRBV19 to TRBJ1-5; the match to TRBD1 covers 9 bases. CDR3 length: 19 residues. Germline CDR1 LNHDA, CDR2 SQIVND (reference sequence). V dropped 3 bases and J dropped 2; count of bases not matched to a gene: 14. This chain's CDR3 is CASSIGRTGATWGNQPQHF. CDR3 nucleotides: TGTGCCAGTAGTATTGGGAGGACAGGGGCGACATGGGGCAATCAGCCCCAGCATTTT. The full variable domain, rest sourced from reference TRBV19 and TRBJ1-5, is DGGITQSPKYLFRKEGQNVTLSCEQNLNHDAMYWYRQDPGQGLRLIYYSQIVNDFQKGDIAEGYSVSREKKESFPLTVTSAQKNPTAFYLCASSIGRTGATWGNQPQHFGDGTRLSIL.

This chain uses TRBV29-1 with TRBJ1-1, with 7 bases lining up with TRBD1. The V segment lost 4 bases and the J segment 3 bases; nucleotides outside the gene matches: 5. The CDR3 spans 13 residues. Germline values: CDR1 SQVTM, CDR2 ANQGSEA. The chain's CDR3 is CSVGQGEYTEAFF. The CDR3 region has the DNA TGCAGCGTTGGACAGGGAGAGTACACTGAAGCTTTCTTT.

The chain uses TRBV4-2 and TRBJ1-6, with D unclear. From germline, CDR1 is LGHNA and CDR2 YNFKEQ. The CDR3 spans 12 residues. Between the trimmed V and J ends, which lost 8 bases and 8 bases, there was a span of 10 bases. The DNA for the CDR3 is TGTGCCAGCGGGTCGGAGGATTCACCCCTCCACTTT. Translating it yields CASGSEDSPLHF.

The chain uses TRBV6-6 and TRBJ2-3; perhaps TRBD2 as D (6 bases). There are 15 residues in the CDR3. V shed 10 bases and J shed 2 bases, with 19 bases lying between them. Germline CDR1 is MNHNY and CDR2 is SVGAGI (reference sequence). The CDR3 DNA reads as TGTGCCACCAGAACCTCTAGCGCGAACACAGATACGCAGTATTTT. This codes for CATRTSSANTDTQYF.

The J gene is TRBJ1-5, the V gene TRBV6-1, with D perhaps TRBD1 (6 bases). The CDR3 totals 15 residues. Germline assignment: CDR1 MNHNS and CDR2 SASEGT. Trimming pared 2 bases from V and 4 bases from J, leaving 12 bases between. The CDR3 DNA is TGTGCCAGCAGTGAACGGGGACACTCAAATCAGCCCCAGCATTTT. Translated, it gives CASSERGHSNQPQHF.

The chain employs TRBV30 and TRBJ2-7, with D possibly being TRBD1 (6 bases). V was shortened by 5 bases and J by 2 bases, with 13 bases between the two germline ends. CDR3 size: 13 residues. Per the germline V gene, CDR1 is GTSNPN and CDR2 is SVGIG (reference sequence). The CDR3 here is CAWGRQVTYEQYF. The CDR3, as DNA: TGTGCCTGGGGACGACAGGTTACCTACGAGCAGTACTTC.

This clone was recorded once. The rearrangement joins TRBV15 to TRBJ2-1; D perhaps matches TRBD2 (6 bases). Per the germline V gene, CDR1 is LNHNV and CDR2 is YYDKDF (reference sequence). V was pared by 3 bases and J by 7 bases, with 10 bases between. The CDR3 contains 13 residues. CDR3 sequence reads: CATSRSRGNEQFF. The CDR3 bases are TGTGCCACCAGCAGGTCCCGGGGGAATGAGCAGTTCTTC. The full variable domain, rest sourced from reference TRBV15 and TRBJ2-1, is DAMVIQNPRYQVTQFGKPVTLSCSQTLNHNVMYWYQQKSSQAPKLLFHYYDKDFNNEADTPDNFQSRRPNTSFCFLDIRSPGLGDTAMYLCATSRSRGNEQFFGPGTRLTVL.

V usage is TRBV21-1 and J usage is TRBJ1-5. TRBV21-1 counts as a pseudogene. The CDR3 sequence is 13 residues long. CDR3 sequence reads: CASSKWRGGPQHF. The CDR3, as DNA: TGTGCCAGCAGCAAATGGCGTGGAGGGCCCCAGCATTTT.

In DNA, the CDR3 is TGTGCCAGCTCCCCGGGACAGGGAAGCACAGATACGCAGTATTTT. Protein: CASSPGQGSTDTQYF. The gene calls are TRBV6-6 and TRBJ2-3, with 9 bases lining up with TRBD1. The CDR3 consists of 15 residues. With V trimmed by 8 bases and J by 0 bases, 6 bases remained unmatched. Germline V CDR1 and CDR2: MNHNY, SVGAGI (reference sequence).

J is TRBJ1-2 and V is TRBV7-9; no clear D gene. Germline lookup yields CDR1 SEHNR and CDR2 FQNEAQ (reference sequence). The CDR3 covers 11 residues. Trimming shortened V by 4 bases and J by 5 bases, and 5 bases separated the two germline ends. In DNA, the CDR3 is TGTGCCAGCAGCTCCCAATATGGCTACACCTTC. This codes for CASSSQYGYTF.

The V gene is TRBV5-1, the J gene TRBJ1-1; D not certain. Germline V CDR1 and CDR2: SGHRS, YFSETQ. This CDR3 is 14 amino acids long. The V end was cut by 6 bases, the J end by 0 bases, with 12 bases between. CDR3 sequence: CASTEGVMNTEAFF. CDR3 coding DNA: TGCGCCAGCACAGAGGGCGTCATGAACACTGAAGCTTTCTTT.

The chain recombines TRBV9 with TRBJ1-6; no reliable D call. The germline CDR1 and CDR2 sequences are SGDLS and YYNGEE. V was pared by 4 bases and J by 7 bases, with 12 bases between. This CDR3 is built from 14 residues. The DNA for the CDR3 is TGTGCCAGCAGCTACCTAGGAAAAAATTCACCCCTCCACTTT. Translating gives CASSYLGKNSPLHF.

The CDR3 protein is CASSEARNPGQSNQPQHF. DNA for the CDR3: TGTGCCAGCAGTGAAGCCCGTAACCCGGGACAGTCTAATCAGCCCCAGCATTTT. The rearrangement uses TRBV6-1 and TRBJ1-5; TRBD1 matches 7 bases. Germline loops: CDR1 MNHNS, CDR2 SASEGT. The junction had 12 bases not matched to a gene; V was cut back by 0 bases and J by 4 bases. The CDR3 is 18 amino acids.

The chain uses TRBV25-1 and TRBJ2-1; D unresolved. Germline V gene sequence: CDR1 MGHDK, CDR2 SYGVNS. The CDR3 loop spans 14 amino acids. V lost 2 bases to trimming and J lost 5 bases, with 10 bases between them. The CDR3: CASSEPGPNNEQFF. The DNA of the CDR3 is TGTGCCAGCAGTGAACCTGGGCCCAACAATGAGCAGTTCTTC.

This chain links TRBV18 with TRBJ2-2, with 8 bases matching TRBD2. Germline lookup yields CDR1 KGHSH and CDR2 LQKENI. The CDR3 contains 17 residues. The V gene end was trimmed by 3 bases and the J gene end by 3 bases; junction bases not matched to a gene: 9. The CDR3 DNA is TGTGCCAGCTCACCTCCACTAGCGGACTTTTACACCGGGGAGCTGTTTTTT. The encoded protein is CASSPPLADFYTGELFF.

The rearrangement links TRBV2 to TRBJ2-3; D is unresolved. V was trimmed by 5 bases and J by 2 bases, leaving 11 bases between them. The CDR3 contains 14 residues. Germline loops: CDR1 SNHLY, CDR2 FYNNEI. The DNA of the CDR3 is TGTGCCAGCAGTCCCTTTCTAGACACAGATACGCAGTATTTT. Protein sequence: CASSPFLDTDTQYF.

The chain uses TRBV5-8 and TRBJ2-1; 14 bases agree with TRBD2. The CDR3 covers 16 residues. Trimming at V came to 2 bases and at J to 9 bases, leaving 7 bases not matched to a gene. Germline-derived CDR1 and CDR2 are SGHTS and YDEGEE. In DNA, the CDR3 is TGTGCCAGCAGCTTTCTAAGACTAGCGGGAGGGGGTGAGCAGTTCTTC. Translated, it gives CASSFLRLAGGGEQFF.

This chain joins TRBV4-3 and TRBJ2-1; 12 bases fit TRBD2. The CDR3 has 15 residues. Germline V lookup: CDR1 LGHNA, CDR2 YSLEER. V was pared by 4 bases and J by 10 bases, with 8 bases of the junction left unmatched. CDR3 bases: TGCGCCAGCAGCCCCCAGACTAGCGGGAGCGGCGAGCAGTTCTTC. It yields the protein CASSPQTSGSGEQFF.

The chain has TRBV6-5 and TRBJ1-1; 7 nucleotides align to TRBD1. This CDR3 is 16 amino acids long. J gave up 4 bases and V 0 bases, and 8 bases lay outside the gene matches. Per the germline V gene, CDR1 is MNHEY and CDR2 is SVGAGI. Here the CDR3 DNA reads TGTGCCAGCAGTTACTCGGGCCGACAGGGCGGCACTGAAGCTTTCTTT. Translated: CASSYSGRQGGTEAFF.

The chain carries TRBV5-1 and TRBJ2-7, with 8 bases identical to TRBD2. The CDR3 sequence is 14 residues long. CDR1 is SGHRS, CDR2 YFSETQ, per germline. The V and J ends lost 1 base and 1 base, in that order; junction bases with no gene match: 1. The CDR3 bases are TGCGCCAGCAGCTTGACTAGCGGTTCCTACGAGCAGTACTTC. Translating gives CASSLTSGSYEQYF.

This clone was seen a few times. An end of the junction does not agree with germline; a read error may underlie this. The CDR3 is CASSPPGGHREEQYF. CDR3 coding DNA: TGTGCCAGCTCTCCACCCGGGGGGCATAGGGAAGAGCAGTACTTC. The chain uses TRBV18 and TRBJ2-7; D may be TRBD2 (7 bases). Germline V gene lookup returns CDR1 KGHSH and CDR2 LQKENI. The CDR3 has 15 residues.

Only one count was recorded for this clone. This chain uses TRBV19 with TRBJ2-3; D may be TRBD2 (6 bases). The V and J ends lost 3 bases and 4 bases respectively, with 11 bases between them. The V gene's germline CDR1 is LNHDA and CDR2 SQIVND (reference sequence). The CDR3 extends over 14 amino acids. This CDR3 is CASSMGWGADTQYF. The CDR3 region has the DNA TGTGCCAGTAGTATGGGATGGGGGGCAGATACGCAGTATTTT. Using reference TRBV19 and TRBJ2-3 for the parts outside the CDR3, the full variable domain is DGGITQSPKYLFRKEGQNVTLSCEQNLNHDAMYWYRQDPGQGLRLIYYSQIVNDFQKGDIAEGYSVSREKKESFPLTVTSAQKNPTAFYLCASSMGWGADTQYFGPGTRLTVL.

This sequence joins TRBV30 and TRBJ2-7; D is unclear. Germline V gene lookup returns CDR1 GTSNPN and CDR2 SVGIG (reference sequence). Between the trimmed V and J ends, which lost 1 base and 2 bases, there was a span of 6 bases. The CDR3 is made up of 12 amino acids. The CDR3 DNA reads as TGTGCCTGGAGTGCCCTAACCTACGAGCAGTACTTC. This translates into CAWSALTYEQYF.

The V call is TRBV29-1, the J call TRBJ2-3; 7 nucleotides line up with TRBD1. Germline CDR1 SQVTM, CDR2 ANQGSEA. CDR3 length: 14 residues. After removal of 7 bases from V and 5 bases from J, the junction contained 12 bases not matched to a gene. The CDR3 spells CSARQGVVRDTQYF. CDR3 DNA sequence: TGCAGCGCAAGACAGGGAGTGGTGAGAGATACGCAGTATTTT.

The chain recombines TRBV19 with TRBJ1-5; D remains ambiguous. This CDR3 has 16 amino acids. V lost 1 base and J 0 bases, leaving 10 bases between the germline ends. Germline V gene data show CDR1 as LNHDA and CDR2 as SQIVND (reference sequence). CDR3 coding DNA: TGTGCCAGTAGTATAGTCCTCAGGCATAGCAATCAGCCCCAGCATTTT. It is translated as CASSIVLRHSNQPQHF.

This clone was counted once. The chain has TRBV6-1 and TRBJ1-3; 9 positions agree with TRBD1. Looked up from germline, CDR1 is MNHNS and CDR2 is SASEGT. The ends lost 5 bases at V and 2 bases at J; junction bases unmatched: 4. This CDR3 is 15 amino acids long. Written as DNA, the CDR3 is TGTGCCAGCAGTACCGGGACAGGGCCTGGAAACACCATATATTTT. It codes for CASSTGTGPGNTIYF.

V gene TRBV6-5 combines with J gene TRBJ1-5, with D possibly TRBD1 on 6 matching bases. The CDR3 consists of 15 residues. V was clipped by 4 bases and J by 2 bases, with 12 bases between them. CDR1 and CDR2 (germline): MNHEY, SVGAGI. This CDR3 reads CASSLQGSGNQPQHF. The CDR3 bases are TGTGCCAGCAGTTTACAGGGCTCGGGCAATCAGCCCCAGCATTTT.